The 19 T cell receptor beta chains reported below all come from one sample, sequenced in a study of long-term antiretroviral therapy in people with HIV. Survey-level immunoSEQ v3.0 assays were run. Profiled with immunoSEQ multiplex PCR; TCRdb holds only in-frame clones, not every one. The table has tens of thousands of clones, around 85% seen once; the top ten hold 3.5% to 4.5%. This specimen consisted of unsorted PBMCs, obtained approximately 3.3 years after starting antiretroviral therapy. These receptor sequences come from a man between 18 and 35 years old with HIV.

The chain uses TRBV10-2 and TRBJ2-1, with D possibly TRBD1 on 5 matching bases. This CDR3 is 16 amino acids long. CDR1 is WSHSY and CDR2 is SAAADI in the germline V gene. V lost 0 bases and J lost 1, with 10 bases in between. In DNA, the CDR3 is TGCGCCAGCAGTGAGTCCAGGGCCAGATCCTACAATGAGCAGTTCTTC. This encodes CASSESRARSYNEQFF.

The rearrangement links TRBV5-1 to TRBJ2-1; TRBD1 agrees at 9 bases. Germline-derived CDR1 and CDR2 are SGHRS and YFSETQ. V was pared by 6 bases and J by 5 bases, with 9 bases of the junction left unmatched. This CDR3 has 15 residues. The CDR3 DNA reads TGCGCCAGCACCCCCCGGGGGACAGGGAACAATGAGCAGTTCTTC. Its protein is CASTPRGTGNNEQFF.

The chain combines TRBV19 with TRBJ1-5; perhaps TRBD1 as D (5 bases). CDR1 and CDR2 from the germline V gene are LNHDA and SQIVND (reference sequence). The V end was cut by 3 bases, the J end by 4 bases, with 7 bases between. This CDR3 has 13 amino acids. The DNA of the CDR3 is TGTGCCAGTAGTATGGCAGGGAATCAGCCCCAGCATTTT. Translating it yields CASSMAGNQPQHF.

CDR3 DNA sequence: TGTGCCAGCAGCTTCGCAGGGAACTATGGCTACACCTTC. The encoded protein is CASSFAGNYGYTF. The chain recombines TRBV11-3 with TRBJ1-2, with D possibly TRBD1 on 5 matching bases. The V end lost 3 bases, the J end lost 2 bases, and 7 bases lay between the germline ends. The CDR3 spans 13 residues. The germline CDR1 and CDR2 sequences are SGHNT and YENEEA.

CDR3 sequence (DNA): TGTGCCAGCAGCAGGGGACAGCTGAACACTGAAGCTTTCTTT. Its translation is CASSRGQLNTEAFF. The chain recombines TRBV7-6 with TRBJ1-1; 7 nucleotides align to TRBD1. Trimming at V came to 5 bases and at J to 0 bases, leaving 3 bases not matched to a gene. Germline values: CDR1 SGHVS, CDR2 FNYEAQ. This CDR3 is 14 amino acids long.

The genes are TRBV19 and TRBJ1-2; 10 positions match TRBD1. This CDR3 contains 16 residues. Germline CDR1 reads LNHDA; CDR2 reads SQIVND (reference sequence). Trimming removed 4 bases from V and 6 bases from J; junction bases left unmatched: 11. CDR3: CASSRYGTGEPHGYTF. The CDR3 DNA follows: TGTGCCAGTAGTAGATACGGGACAGGGGAACCTCATGGCTACACCTTC. Full variable domain (remainder filled in from reference TRBV19 and TRBJ1-2): DGGITQSPKYLFRKEGQNVTLSCEQNLNHDAMYWYRQDPGQGLRLIYYSQIVNDFQKGDIAEGYSVSREKKESFPLTVTSAQKNPTAFYLCASSRYGTGEPHGYTFGSGTRLTVV.

V usage is TRBV10-3 and J usage is TRBJ1-1; TRBD1 is a possible D gene (6 bases). CDR1 is ENHRY, CDR2 SYGVKD, per germline. V was clipped by 6 bases and J by 1 base, with 12 bases between them. The CDR3 spans 14 residues. The chain's CDR3 is CAISRGYENTEAFF. The CDR3 DNA reads as TGTGCCATCAGCAGGGGTTACGAGAACACTGAAGCTTTCTTT.

This clone has just a few counts. The V and J genes are TRBV7-6 and TRBJ1-1; 7 nucleotides match TRBD1. J lost 3 bases, V lost 6 bases, and 10 bases had no gene match. The CDR3 loop spans 15 amino acids. In germline, CDR1 is SGHVS, CDR2 FNYEAQ. CDR3 coding DNA: TGTGCCAGCAGTCTAGGGACAGCAGCCTACACTGAAGCTTTCTTT. As protein: CASSLGTAAYTEAFF.

V usage is TRBV11-2 and J usage is TRBJ1-4; 12 bases line up with TRBD1. This CDR3 region has 17 residues. The V gene end was trimmed by 5 bases and the J gene end by 7 bases; junction bases not matched to a gene: 11. The germline V gene has CDR1 SGHAT and CDR2 FQNNGV. This chain's CDR3 is CASSPGTGGLIGEKLFF. In DNA, the CDR3 is TGTGCCAGCAGCCCCGGGACAGGGGGCTTAATAGGTGAAAAACTGTTTTTT. Full variable domain (outside the CDR3, taken from reference TRBV11-2 and TRBJ1-4): EAGVAQSPRYKIIEKRQSVAFWCNPISGHATLYWYQQILGQGPKLLIQFQNNGVVDDSQLPKDRFSAERLKGVDSTLKIQPAKLEDSAVYLCASSPGTGGLIGEKLFFGSGTQLSVL.

The J gene is TRBJ1-5, the V gene TRBV19, with 7 positions matching TRBD1. The CDR3 extends over 17 amino acids. Germline trimming cut 3 bases from V and 1 base from J; bases unmatched to any gene: 9. In germline, CDR1 is LNHDA, CDR2 SQIVND (reference sequence). For the CDR3, the DNA is TGTGCCAGTAGTATCGGGGACAGAGTGGGGAGCAATCAGCCCCAGCATTTT. It yields the protein CASSIGDRVGSNQPQHF.

J is TRBJ2-1 and V is TRBV14; 9 bases are shared with TRBD1. Germline V lookup: CDR1 SGHDN, CDR2 FVKESK. The V segment lost 3 bases and the J segment 5 bases; nucleotides outside the gene matches: 8. The CDR3 is 16 amino acids. CDR3 DNA sequence: TGTGCCAGCAGCCATTTACCGGGACAGGGTGACAATGAGCAGTTCTTC. Translating gives CASSHLPGQGDNEQFF.

The gene calls are TRBV27 and TRBJ2-7, with D perhaps TRBD2 (6 bases). Germline V gene sequence: CDR1 MNHEY, CDR2 SMNVEV (reference sequence). The CDR3 covers 16 residues. The germline V and J ends were trimmed by 0 bases and 0 bases, with 12 bases remaining between them. CDR3 nucleotides: TGTGCCAGCAGTTTATCCGGAGTCGGGGGCTCCTACGAGCAGTACTTC. The encoded protein is CASSLSGVGGSYEQYF.

The V gene is TRBV19, the J gene TRBJ1-1; 10 nucleotides match TRBD1. V lost 9 bases to trimming and J lost 3 bases; unmatched junction nucleotides: 7. The germline V gene has CDR1 LNHDA and CDR2 SQIVND (reference sequence). There are 14 residues in the CDR3. CDR3 sequence reads: CARNRDRGDTEAFF. The CDR3 bases are TGTGCCAGAAACCGGGACAGGGGAGACACTGAAGCTTTCTTT.

J is TRBJ2-7 and V is TRBV19; D gene unclear. V was trimmed by 3 bases and J by 0 bases, leaving 9 bases between them. The germline V gene encodes CDR1 LNHDA and CDR2 SQIVND (reference sequence). The CDR3 is made up of 14 amino acids. CDR3 in amino acids: CASSISSSSYEQYF. CDR3 coding DNA: TGTGCCAGTAGTATCAGTAGCAGCTCCTACGAGCAGTACTTC.

The CDR3: CASSPPRGDPTPLEAFF. The DNA of the CDR3 is TGTGCCAGTAGTCCACCAAGGGGGGATCCGACCCCTCTAGAAGCTTTCTTT. The chain uses TRBV19 and TRBJ1-1; tentative D call: TRBD1 (6 bases). The CDR3 totals 17 residues. Trimming pared 5 bases from V and 8 bases from J, leaving 27 bases between. CDR1 and CDR2 (germline): LNHDA, SQIVND (reference sequence).

The genes are TRBV10-3 and TRBJ2-1, with D possibly matching TRBD2 (5 bases). The CDR3 is 14 residues long. V lost 2 bases and J lost 4, with 9 bases in between. The germline gives CDR1 ENHRY, CDR2 SYGVKD. The CDR3 DNA reads TGTGCCATCAGTGAGGCGGACTCTTACAATGAGCAGTTCTTC. It specifies CAISEADSYNEQFF.

The chain combines TRBV2 with TRBJ2-1; D is tentatively TRBD1 or TRBD2 (5 bases each). The CDR3 spans 15 residues. Germline lookup yields CDR1 SNHLY and CDR2 FYNNEI. The V end was cut by 6 bases, the J end by 0 bases, with 12 bases between. The CDR3 spells CASRGVGSSYNEQFF. For the CDR3, the DNA is TGTGCCAGCAGGGGGGTGGGGAGCTCCTACAATGAGCAGTTCTTC.

The rearrangement links TRBV6-5 to TRBJ1-1, with unresolved D. There are 14 residues in the CDR3. Trimming cost V 2 bases and J 0 bases, with 7 bases left between them. Per germline, CDR1 MNHEY and CDR2 SVGAGI. The CDR3 spells CASSYRDLNTEAFF. CDR3 DNA sequence: TGTGCCAGCAGTTACCGGGATTTGAACACTGAAGCTTTCTTT.

This clone showed up just a few times. The chain employs TRBV9 and TRBJ2-7; the match to TRBD2 covers 7 bases. J lost 3 bases, V lost 4 bases, and 7 bases had no gene match. CDR3 length equals 14 residues. Germline V gene sequence: CDR1 SGDLS, CDR2 YYNGEE. The DNA for the CDR3 is TGTGCCAGCAGCCCAGGACTAGGTGGCTACGAGCAGTACTTC. Protein sequence: CASSPGLGGYEQYF.